The next 2 T cell receptor beta chains were all read from a single sample in a study of tumor-infiltrating lymphocytes in primary liver carcinoma. The researchers produced TCR beta cDNA from approximately 540 ng total RNA with a constant-region primer. Construction of TCR beta libraries relied on three successive nested multiplex PCR rounds employing slightly modified ARM-PCR. Investigators reported that the first two PCR rounds, at 10 to 11 cycles each, used TRBV1-TRBV30 forward primers with a C-beta reverse primer. TCRdb re-called the multiplex PCR reads with MiXCR, one entry per CDR3 protein. The table includes around 25,000 distinct CDR3 sequences, over 60% detected once. Each 20-30 mg portion of unsorted bulk tissue served as the source for co-extraction of RNA and DNA. The sample consisted of liver tumor tissue from sampling region 3. Subset meaning: tumor region T3, left-lateral pole. These receptors all come from a man aged 35 to 55 with primary liver carcinoma and hepatitis B virus infection.

To note about this clonotype: Mismatch with germline at one junction end may stem from a read error. V gene TRBV13 combines with J gene TRBJ2-7, with TRBD2 as a possible D gene (5 bases). Germline V lookup: CDR1 PRHDT, CDR2 FYEKMQ (reference sequence). This CDR3 is 14 amino acids long. CDR3 region: CVSGLGRYNYKQYF. Written as DNA, the CDR3 is TGTGTCAGCGGCCTCGGACGGTACAACTACAAGCAGTACTTC. Variable domain in full (rest from reference TRBV13 and TRBJ2-7): AAGVIQSPRHLIKEKRETATLKCYPIPRHDTVYWYQQGPGQDPQFLISFYEKMQSDKGSIPDRFSAQQFSDYHSELNMSSLELGDSALYFCVSGLGRYNYKQYFGPGTRLTVT.

Points on this clonotype: This may stem from a read error, because a much larger clone lies one nucleotide away. J is TRBJ2-1 and V is TRBV24-1, with no clear D. The germline gives CDR1 KGHDR, CDR2 SFDVKD. Trimming stripped 0 bases from V and 6 bases from J, with 5 bases between. The CDR3 has 13 residues. The CDR3 DNA is TGTGCCACCAGTGATTTGTCGTTCAATGAGCAGTTCTTC. It codes for CATSDLSFNEQFF.